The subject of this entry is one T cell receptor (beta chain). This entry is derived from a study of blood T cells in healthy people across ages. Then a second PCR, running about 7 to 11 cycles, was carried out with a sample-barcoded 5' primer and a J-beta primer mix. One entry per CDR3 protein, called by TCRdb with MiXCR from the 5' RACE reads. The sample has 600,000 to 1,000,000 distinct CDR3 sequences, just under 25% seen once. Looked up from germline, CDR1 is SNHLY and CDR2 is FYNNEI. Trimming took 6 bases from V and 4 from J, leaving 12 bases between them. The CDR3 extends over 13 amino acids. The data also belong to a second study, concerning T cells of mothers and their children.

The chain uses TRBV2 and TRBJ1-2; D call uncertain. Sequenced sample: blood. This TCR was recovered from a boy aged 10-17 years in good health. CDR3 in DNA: TGTGCCAGCAGGACGACCGGAATCTATGGCTACACCTTC. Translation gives CASRTTGIYGYTF.